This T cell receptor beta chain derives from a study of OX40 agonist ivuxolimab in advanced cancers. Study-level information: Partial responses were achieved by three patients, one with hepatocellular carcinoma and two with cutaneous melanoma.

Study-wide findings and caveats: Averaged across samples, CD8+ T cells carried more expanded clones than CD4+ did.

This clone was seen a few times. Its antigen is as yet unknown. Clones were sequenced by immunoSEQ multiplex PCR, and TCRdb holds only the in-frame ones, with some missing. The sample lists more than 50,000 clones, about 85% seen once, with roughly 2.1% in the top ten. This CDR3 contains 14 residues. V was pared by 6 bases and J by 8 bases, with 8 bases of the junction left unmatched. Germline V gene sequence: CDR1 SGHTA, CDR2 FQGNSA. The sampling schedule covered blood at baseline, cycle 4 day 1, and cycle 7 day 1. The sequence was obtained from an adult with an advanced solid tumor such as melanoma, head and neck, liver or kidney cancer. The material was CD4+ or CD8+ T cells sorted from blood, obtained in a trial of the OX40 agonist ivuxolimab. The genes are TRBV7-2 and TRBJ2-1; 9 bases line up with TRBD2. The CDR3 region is CASSSAGTSYEQFF. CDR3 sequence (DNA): TGTGCCAGCAGTTCTGCCGGGACTAGCTATGAGCAGTTCTTC.